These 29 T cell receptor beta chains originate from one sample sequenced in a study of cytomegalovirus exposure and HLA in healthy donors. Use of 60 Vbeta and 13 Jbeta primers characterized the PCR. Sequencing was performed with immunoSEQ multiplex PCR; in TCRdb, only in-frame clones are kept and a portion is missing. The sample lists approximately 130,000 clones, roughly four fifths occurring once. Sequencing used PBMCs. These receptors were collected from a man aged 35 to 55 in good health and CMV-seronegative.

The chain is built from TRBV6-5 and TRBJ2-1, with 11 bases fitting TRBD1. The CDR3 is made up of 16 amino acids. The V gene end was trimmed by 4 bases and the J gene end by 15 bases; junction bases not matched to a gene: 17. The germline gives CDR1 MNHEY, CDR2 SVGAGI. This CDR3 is CASSSPGTGGPLRSFF. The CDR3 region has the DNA TGTGCCAGCAGTTCGCCCGGGACAGGGGGTCCGCTCAGGTCGTTCTTC.

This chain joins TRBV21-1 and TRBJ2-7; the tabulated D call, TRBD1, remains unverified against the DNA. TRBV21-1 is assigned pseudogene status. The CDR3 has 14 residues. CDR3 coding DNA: TGTGCCAGCAGCAAAGGGGACAGCTCCTACGAGCAGTACTTC. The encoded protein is CASSKGDSSYEQYF.

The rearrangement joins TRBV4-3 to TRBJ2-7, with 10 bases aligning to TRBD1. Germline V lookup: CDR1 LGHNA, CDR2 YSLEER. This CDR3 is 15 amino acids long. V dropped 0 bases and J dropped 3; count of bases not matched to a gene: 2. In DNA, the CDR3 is TGCGCCAGCAGCCAAGAGGGACAGGGGCTCTACGAGCAGTACTTC. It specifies CASSQEGQGLYEQYF.

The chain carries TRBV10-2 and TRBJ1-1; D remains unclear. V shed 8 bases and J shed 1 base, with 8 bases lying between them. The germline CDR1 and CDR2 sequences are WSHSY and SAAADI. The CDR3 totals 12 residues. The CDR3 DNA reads TGCGCCAGCGCACAGTGGAACACTGAAGCTTTCTTT. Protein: CASAQWNTEAFF.

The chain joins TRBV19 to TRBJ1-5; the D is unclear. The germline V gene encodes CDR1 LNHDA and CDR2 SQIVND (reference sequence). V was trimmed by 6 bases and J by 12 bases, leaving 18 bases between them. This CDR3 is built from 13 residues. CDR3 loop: CASRLSGRGVQHF. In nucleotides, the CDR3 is TGTGCCAGTAGGCTGTCCGGCCGCGGGGTCCAGCATTTT. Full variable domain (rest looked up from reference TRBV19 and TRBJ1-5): DGGITQSPKYLFRKEGQNVTLSCEQNLNHDAMYWYRQDPGQGLRLIYYSQIVNDFQKGDIAEGYSVSREKKESFPLTVTSAQKNPTAFYLCASRLSGRGVQHFGDGTRLSIL.

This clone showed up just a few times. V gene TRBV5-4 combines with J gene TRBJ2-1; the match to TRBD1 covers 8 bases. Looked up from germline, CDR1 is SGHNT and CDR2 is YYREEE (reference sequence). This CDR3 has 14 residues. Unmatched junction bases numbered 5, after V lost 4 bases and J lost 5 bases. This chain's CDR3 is CASSTPDRDNEQFF. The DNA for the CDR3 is TGTGCCAGCAGCACCCCGGACAGGGACAATGAGCAGTTCTTC.

CDR3 DNA sequence: TGCGCCAGCAGCCGCGGACTAGCGGGAGGTCTGAACACCGGGGAGCTGTTTTTT. The encoded protein is CASSRGLAGGLNTGELFF. This sequence joins TRBV4-3 and TRBJ2-2; 14 bases are a match to TRBD2. The CDR3 is 18 amino acids. Germline V lookup: CDR1 LGHNA, CDR2 YSLEER. The J segment lost 1 base and the V segment lost 4 bases, leaving 5 bases of the junction unmatched.

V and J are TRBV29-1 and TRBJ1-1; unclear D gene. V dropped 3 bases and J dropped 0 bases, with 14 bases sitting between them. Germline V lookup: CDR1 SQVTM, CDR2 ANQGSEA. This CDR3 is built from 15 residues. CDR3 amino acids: CSVDDFTGLNTEAFF. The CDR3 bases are TGCAGCGTTGACGATTTTACGGGTTTGAACACTGAAGCTTTCTTT.

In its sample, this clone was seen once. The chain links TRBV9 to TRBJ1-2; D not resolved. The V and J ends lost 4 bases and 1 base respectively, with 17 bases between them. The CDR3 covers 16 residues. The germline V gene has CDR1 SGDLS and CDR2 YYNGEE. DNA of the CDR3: TGTGCCAGCAGCCCGAGCCGGAGGGTGGATAACTATGGCTACACCTTC. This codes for CASSPSRRVDNYGYTF.

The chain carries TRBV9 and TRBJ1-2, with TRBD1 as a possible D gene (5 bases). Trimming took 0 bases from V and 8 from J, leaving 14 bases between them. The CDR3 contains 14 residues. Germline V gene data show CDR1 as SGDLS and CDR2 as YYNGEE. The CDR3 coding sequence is TGTGCCAGCAGCGTAGAGTGGCAGGGCGGAGGCTACACCTTC. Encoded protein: CASSVEWQGGGYTF.

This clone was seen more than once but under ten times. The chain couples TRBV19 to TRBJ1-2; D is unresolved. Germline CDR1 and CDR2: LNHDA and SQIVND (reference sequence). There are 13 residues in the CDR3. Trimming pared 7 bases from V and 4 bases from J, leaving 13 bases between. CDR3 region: CASKFHEAYGYTF. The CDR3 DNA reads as TGTGCCAGTAAGTTCCATGAGGCCTATGGCTACACCTTC.

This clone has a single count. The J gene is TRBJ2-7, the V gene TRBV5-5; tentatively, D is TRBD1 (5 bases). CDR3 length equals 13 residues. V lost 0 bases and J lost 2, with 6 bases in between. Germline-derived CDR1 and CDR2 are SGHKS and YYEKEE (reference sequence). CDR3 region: CASSLDRTYEQYF. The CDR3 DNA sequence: TGTGCCAGCAGCTTGGACAGGACCTACGAGCAGTACTTC.

This CDR3 is CASSVRGGRNEQFF. In DNA form, the CDR3 reads TGTGCCAGCAGTGTTCGGGGGGGCCGCAATGAGCAGTTCTTC. This chain uses TRBV2 with TRBJ2-1; 8 positions match TRBD2. V gave up 4 bases and J gave up 6 bases; unmatched junction bases: 5. Germline V CDR1 and CDR2: SNHLY, FYNNEI. This CDR3 has 14 residues. Using reference TRBV2 and TRBJ2-1 for the parts outside the CDR3, the full variable domain is EPEVTQTPSHQVTQMGQEVILRCVPISNHLYFYWYRQILGQKVEFLVSFYNNEISEKSEIFDDQFSVERPDGSNFTLKIRSTKLEDSAMYFCASSVRGGRNEQFFGPGTRLTVL.

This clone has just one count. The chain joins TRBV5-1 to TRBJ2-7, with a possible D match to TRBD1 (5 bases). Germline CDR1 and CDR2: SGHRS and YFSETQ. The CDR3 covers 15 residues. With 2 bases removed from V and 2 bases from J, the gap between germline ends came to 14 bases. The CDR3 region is CASSFDSQGPYEQYF. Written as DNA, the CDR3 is TGCGCCAGCAGCTTCGACTCGCAGGGCCCCTACGAGCAGTACTTC.

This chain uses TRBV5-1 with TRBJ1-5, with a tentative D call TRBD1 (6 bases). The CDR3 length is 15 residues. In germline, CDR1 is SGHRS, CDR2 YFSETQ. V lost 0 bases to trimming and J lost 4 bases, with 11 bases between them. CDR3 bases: TGCGCCAGCAGCTTGGCGGACAGCGCAAATCAGCCCCAGCATTTT. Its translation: CASSLADSANQPQHF.

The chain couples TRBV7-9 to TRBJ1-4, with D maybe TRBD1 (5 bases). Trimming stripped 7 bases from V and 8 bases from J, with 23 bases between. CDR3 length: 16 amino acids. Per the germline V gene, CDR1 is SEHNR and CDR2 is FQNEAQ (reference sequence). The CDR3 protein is CASISFRPGTYEKLFF. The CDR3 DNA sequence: TGTGCCAGCATATCCTTTCGCCCAGGGACTTACGAAAAACTGTTTTTT.

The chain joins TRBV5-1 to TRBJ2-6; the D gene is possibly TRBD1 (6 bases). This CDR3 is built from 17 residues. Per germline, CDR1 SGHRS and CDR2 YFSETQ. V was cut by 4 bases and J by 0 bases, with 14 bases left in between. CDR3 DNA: TGCGCCAGCAGCCCCGGGACACTTGGCTCTGGGGCCAACGTCCTGACTTTC. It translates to CASSPGTLGSGANVLTF.

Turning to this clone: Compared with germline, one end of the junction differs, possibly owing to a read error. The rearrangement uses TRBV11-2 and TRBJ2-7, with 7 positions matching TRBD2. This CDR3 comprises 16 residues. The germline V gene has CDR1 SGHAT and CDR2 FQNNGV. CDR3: CASSLEGRVLGYEQYF. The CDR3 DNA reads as TGTGCCAGCAGCCTAGAGGGGAGGGTTCTAGGCTACGAGCAGTACTTC.

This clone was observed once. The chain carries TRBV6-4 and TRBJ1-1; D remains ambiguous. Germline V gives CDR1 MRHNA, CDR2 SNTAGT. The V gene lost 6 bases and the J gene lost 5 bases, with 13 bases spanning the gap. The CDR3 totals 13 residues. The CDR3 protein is CASRRSGFTEAFF. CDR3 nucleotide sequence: TGTGCCAGCAGGCGGTCGGGGTTTACTGAAGCTTTCTTT.

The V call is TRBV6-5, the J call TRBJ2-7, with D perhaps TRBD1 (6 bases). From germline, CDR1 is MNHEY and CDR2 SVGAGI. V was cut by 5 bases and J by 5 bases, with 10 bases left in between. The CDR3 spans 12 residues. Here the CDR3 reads CASSPQGNEQYF. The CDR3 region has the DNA TGTGCCAGCAGTCCCCAGGGGAACGAGCAGTACTTC.

CDR3 nucleotide sequence: TGTGCCAGCAGCTCACAGGGCCATAGCAATCAGCCCCAGCATTTT. Its protein is CASSSQGHSNQPQHF. The V call is TRBV7-2, the J call TRBJ1-5; TRBD1 is a possible D gene (6 bases). The ends were cut back, 4 bases at V and 0 bases at J, with 10 bases in the middle. The CDR3 has 15 amino acids. CDR1 SGHTA and CDR2 FQGNSA come from the germline V gene.

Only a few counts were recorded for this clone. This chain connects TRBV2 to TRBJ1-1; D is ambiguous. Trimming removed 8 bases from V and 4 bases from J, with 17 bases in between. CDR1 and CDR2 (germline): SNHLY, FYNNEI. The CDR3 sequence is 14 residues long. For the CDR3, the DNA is TGTGCCAGCGCGCGGGATTCCCCTATCACTGAAGCTTTCTTT. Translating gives CASARDSPITEAFF.

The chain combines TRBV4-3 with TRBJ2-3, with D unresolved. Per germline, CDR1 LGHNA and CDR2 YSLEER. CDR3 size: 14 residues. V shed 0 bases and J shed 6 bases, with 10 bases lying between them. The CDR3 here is CASSQDYGWDTQYF. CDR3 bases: TGCGCCAGCAGCCAAGATTACGGGTGGGATACGCAGTATTTT.

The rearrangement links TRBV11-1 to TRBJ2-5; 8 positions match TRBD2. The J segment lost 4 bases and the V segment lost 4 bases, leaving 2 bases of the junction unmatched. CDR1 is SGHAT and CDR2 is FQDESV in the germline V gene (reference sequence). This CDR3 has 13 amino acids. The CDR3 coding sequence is TGTGCCAGCAGCTCAGCGGGAGCAGAGACCCAGTACTTC. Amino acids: CASSSAGAETQYF.

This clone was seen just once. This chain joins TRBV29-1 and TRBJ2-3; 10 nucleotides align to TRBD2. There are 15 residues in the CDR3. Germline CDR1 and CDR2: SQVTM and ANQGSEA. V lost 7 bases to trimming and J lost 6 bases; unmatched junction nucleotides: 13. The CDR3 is CSAAWTSGSSDTQYF. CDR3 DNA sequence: TGCAGCGCAGCCTGGACTAGCGGAAGCTCGGATACGCAGTATTTT.

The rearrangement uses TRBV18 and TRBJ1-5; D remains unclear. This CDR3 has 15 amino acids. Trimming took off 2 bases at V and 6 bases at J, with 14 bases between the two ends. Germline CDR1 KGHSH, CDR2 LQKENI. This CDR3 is CASSPRSDIAQPQHF. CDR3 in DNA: TGTGCCAGCTCACCAAGGTCAGATATAGCTCAGCCCCAGCATTTT. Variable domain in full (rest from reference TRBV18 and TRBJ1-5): NAGVMQNPRHLVRRRGQEARLRCSPMKGHSHVYWYRQLPEEGLKFMVYLQKENIIDESGMPKERFSAEFPKEGPSILRIQQVVRGDSAAYFCASSPRSDIAQPQHFGDGTRLSIL.

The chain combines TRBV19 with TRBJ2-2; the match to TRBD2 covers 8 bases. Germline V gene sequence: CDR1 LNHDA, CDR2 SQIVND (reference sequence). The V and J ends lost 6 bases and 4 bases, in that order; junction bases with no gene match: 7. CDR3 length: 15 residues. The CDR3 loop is CASRLLAGSTGELFF. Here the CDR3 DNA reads TGTGCCAGTAGACTCTTAGCGGGGTCCACCGGGGAGCTGTTTTTT.

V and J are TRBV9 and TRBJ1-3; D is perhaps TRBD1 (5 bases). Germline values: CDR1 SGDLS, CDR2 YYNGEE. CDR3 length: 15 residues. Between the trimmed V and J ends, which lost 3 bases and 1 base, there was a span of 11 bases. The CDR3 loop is CASSERGWSGNTIYF. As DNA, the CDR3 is TGTGCCAGCAGCGAAAGGGGTTGGTCTGGAAACACCATATATTTT.

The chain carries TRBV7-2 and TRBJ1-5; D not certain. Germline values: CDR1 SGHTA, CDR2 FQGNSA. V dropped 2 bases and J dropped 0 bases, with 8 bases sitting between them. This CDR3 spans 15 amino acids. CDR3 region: CASSLSQLSNQPQHF. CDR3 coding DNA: TGTGCCAGCAGCTTAAGTCAACTTAGCAATCAGCCCCAGCATTTT.